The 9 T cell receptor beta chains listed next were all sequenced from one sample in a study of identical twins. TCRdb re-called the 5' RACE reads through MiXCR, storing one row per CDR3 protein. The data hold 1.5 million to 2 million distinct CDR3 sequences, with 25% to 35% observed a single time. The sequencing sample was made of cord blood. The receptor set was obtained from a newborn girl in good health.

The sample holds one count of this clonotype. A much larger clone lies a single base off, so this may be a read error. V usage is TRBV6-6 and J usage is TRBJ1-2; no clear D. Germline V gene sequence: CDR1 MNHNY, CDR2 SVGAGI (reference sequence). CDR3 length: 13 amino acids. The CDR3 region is CASIYSMEKGYTF. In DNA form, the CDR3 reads TGTGCCAGCATTTACTCGATGGAGAAAGGCTACACCTTC.

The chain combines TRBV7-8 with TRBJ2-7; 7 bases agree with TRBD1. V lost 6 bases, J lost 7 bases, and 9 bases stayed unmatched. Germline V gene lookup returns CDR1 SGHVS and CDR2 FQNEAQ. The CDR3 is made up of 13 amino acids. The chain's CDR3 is CASRMRGLNEQYF. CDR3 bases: TGTGCCAGCAGGATGAGGGGGCTCAATGAGCAGTACTTC.

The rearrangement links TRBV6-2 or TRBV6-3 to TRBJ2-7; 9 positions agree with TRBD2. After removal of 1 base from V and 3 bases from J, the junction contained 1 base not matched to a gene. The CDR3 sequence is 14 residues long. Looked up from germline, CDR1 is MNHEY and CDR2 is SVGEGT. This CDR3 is CASSYLTSGYEQYF. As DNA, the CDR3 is TGTGCCAGCAGTTACTTGACTAGCGGCTACGAGCAGTACTTC.

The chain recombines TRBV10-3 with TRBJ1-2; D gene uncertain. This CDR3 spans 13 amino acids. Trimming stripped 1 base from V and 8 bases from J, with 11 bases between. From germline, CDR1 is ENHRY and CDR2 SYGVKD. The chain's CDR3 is CAISEFGEDGYTF. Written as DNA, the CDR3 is TGTGCCATCAGTGAGTTTGGGGAGGACGGCTACACCTTC.

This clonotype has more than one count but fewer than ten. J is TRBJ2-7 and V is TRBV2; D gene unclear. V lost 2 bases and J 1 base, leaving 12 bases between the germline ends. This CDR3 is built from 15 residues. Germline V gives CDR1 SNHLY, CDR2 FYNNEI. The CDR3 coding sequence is TGTGCCAGCAGTGAAAGGTTATGGGTTTCCTACGAGCAGTACTTC. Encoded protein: CASSERLWVSYEQYF.

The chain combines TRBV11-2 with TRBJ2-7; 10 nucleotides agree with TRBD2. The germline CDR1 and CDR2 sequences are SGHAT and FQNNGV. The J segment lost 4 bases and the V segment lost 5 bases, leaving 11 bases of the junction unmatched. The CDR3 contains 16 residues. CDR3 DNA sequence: TGTGCCAGCAGCGTAGCCGTAGCGGGAGGATCTTACGAGCAGTACTTC. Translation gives CASSVAVAGGSYEQYF.

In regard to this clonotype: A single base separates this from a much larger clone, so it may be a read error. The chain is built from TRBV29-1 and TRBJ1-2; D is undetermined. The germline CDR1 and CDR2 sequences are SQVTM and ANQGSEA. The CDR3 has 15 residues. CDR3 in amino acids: CSVEYPTKQDYSYTF. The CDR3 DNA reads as TGCAGCGTTGAATATCCAACAAAGCAAGACTATAGCTACACCTTC.

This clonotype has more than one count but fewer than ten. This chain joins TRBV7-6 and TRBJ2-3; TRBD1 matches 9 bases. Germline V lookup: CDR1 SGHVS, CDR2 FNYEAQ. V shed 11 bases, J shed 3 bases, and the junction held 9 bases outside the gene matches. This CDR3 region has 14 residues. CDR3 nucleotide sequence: TGTGCCTCCCCCCGGACAGGGGTTACAGATACGCAGTATTTT. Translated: CASPRTGVTDTQYF.

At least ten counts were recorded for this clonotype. CDR3 in DNA: TGTGCCATCCCGGGAGGGGACAGATTCTACGAGCAGTACTTC. Translation gives CAIPGGDRFYEQYF. This chain joins TRBV5-8 and TRBJ2-7; tentatively, D is TRBD2 (8 bases). Trimming shortened V by 9 bases and J by 3 bases, and 19 bases separated the two germline ends. The CDR3 totals 14 residues. Germline V gene lookup returns CDR1 SGHTS and CDR2 YDEGEE. Full variable domain (missing parts from reference TRBV5-8 and TRBJ2-7): EAGVTQSPTHLIKTRGQQATLRCSPISGHTSVYWYQQALGLGLQFLLWYDEGEERNRGNFPPRFSGRQFPNYSSELNVNALELEDSALYLCAIPGGDRFYEQYFGPGTRLTVT.